A selection of T cell receptor beta chains follows, all from one sample in a study of control samples from healthy donors and cancer patients. Clones were read by immunoSEQ multiplex PCR, and TCRdb kept only the in-frame ones, dropping some. The data contain about 100,000 clones, less than 90% of them singletons. Sequences were obtained from blood. The receptor source for this set is a woman in her forties or fifties in good health. Both conserved end residues are trimmed from each CDR3.

V gene: TRBV9; CDR3 protein: ASSAPEDREDTGELF
V gene: TRBV3-1/TRBV3-2; CDR3 protein: ASSQGGSRTEAF
V gene: TRBV27; CDR3 protein: ASSLSSGSPSNYGYT
V gene: TRBV19; CDR3 protein: ASMSGRIENEQF
V gene: TRBV6-5; CDR3 protein: ASSRTRTNEKLF
V gene: TRBV5-6; CDR3 protein: ASSPDLGVNTEAF
V gene: TRBV3-1/TRBV3-2; CDR3 protein: ASLVRVGPDTQY
V gene: TRBV9; CDR3 protein: ASSVQGILSLNTGELF
V gene: TRBV19; CDR3 protein: ASSSGLAGGKSQETQY
V gene: TRBV12-5; CDR3 protein: ASGYSGTKAF
V gene: TRBV29-1; CDR3 protein: SVGAASYNEQF
V gene: TRBV6-1; CDR3 protein: ASSEYWDRGYSPLH
V gene: TRBV3-1/TRBV3-2; CDR3 protein: ASSSRLALPSGTDTQY
V gene: TRBV11-3; CDR3 protein: ASSSTGMTETRRNEQF
V gene: TRBV18; CDR3 protein: ASPTSQGAAGANVLT
V gene: TRBV29-1; CDR3 protein: SAGQNTEAF
V gene: TRBV5-1; CDR3 protein: ATRAGTMNTEAF
V gene: TRBV7-2; CDR3 protein: ASSLDDWRPSYEQY
V gene: TRBV10-3; CDR3 protein: AIRGQGNEKLF
V gene: TRBV7-9; CDR3 protein: ASSRQGPARTGELF
V gene: TRBV11-3; CDR3 protein: ASAQGQTGELF
V gene: TRBV6-4; CDR3 protein: ASSTGRHNYGYT
V gene: TRBV6-6; CDR3 protein: ASRLGRSVNTEAF
V gene: TRBV2; CDR3 protein: ASSEANPVVAKNIQY
V gene: TRBV4-3; CDR3 protein: ASSQKQGSGTDTQY
V gene: TRBV4-3; CDR3 protein: ASSQEFRGRNTEAF